Listed here are 14 T cell receptor beta chains from one sample, sequenced in a study of CD8+ T cells in alopecia areata. cDNA reverse transcribed from extracted RNA served as the sequencing template. TCRdb's table, derived via immunoSEQ multiplex PCR, lists solely in-frame clones and lacks some. The sample lists about 140,000 clones, more than 85% seen once, with 13% in the top ten. The treatment was: oral pan-JAK inhibitor, 5-10 mg twice daily. Sample: CD8+ T cells sorted from blood, taken at week 4, from a patient treated with tofacitinib. The receptors come from a human donor with alopecia areata.

V is TRBV5-4 and J is TRBJ2-1, with 9 bases matching TRBD2. The V gene's germline CDR1 is SGHNT and CDR2 YYREEE (reference sequence). This CDR3 spans 14 amino acids. The V gene end was trimmed by 0 bases and the J gene end by 9 bases; junction bases not matched to a gene: 4. This chain's CDR3 is CASSLDLAGSEQFF. The CDR3 region has the DNA TGTGCCAGCAGCTTGGATCTAGCGGGGAGTGAGCAGTTCTTC.

The genes are TRBV27 and TRBJ2-7; 7 nucleotides align to TRBD2. Losses at the gene ends were 7 bases for V and 1 base for J; bases not matched to a gene: 7. The V gene's germline CDR1 is MNHEY and CDR2 SMNVEV (reference sequence). The length of the CDR3 is 14 residues. CDR3 in DNA: TGTGCCAGCACCTCCCCTAGCGGTTCCTACGAGCAGTACTTC. This sequence encodes CASTSPSGSYEQYF.

This clone was counted only a few times. The rearrangement joins TRBV4-1 to TRBJ1-1; D perhaps matches TRBD1 (6 bases). This CDR3 is 15 amino acids long. Trimming cost V 2 bases and J 0 bases, with 10 bases left between them. CDR1 MGHRA and CDR2 YSYEKL come from the germline V gene. The CDR3 protein is CASSQKDSMNTEAFF. CDR3 bases: TGCGCCAGCAGCCAAAAGGACAGCATGAACACTGAAGCTTTCTTT.

The chain joins TRBV12-5 to TRBJ2-3, with 9 bases aligning to TRBD1. Trimming took 7 bases from V and 6 from J; bases not matched to a gene: 17. CDR1 is LGHNT, CDR2 FRNRAP, per germline. This CDR3 comprises 17 residues. The CDR3 sequence is CASALRAWDRVVDTQYF. CDR3 DNA: TGTGCTAGTGCCCTAAGGGCCTGGGACAGGGTTGTGGATACGCAGTATTTT.

CDR3 DNA sequence: TGTGCCAGCAGCTTTTCTGGGGGTTTATCGCCCCAGCATTTT. Translated: CASSFSGGLSPQHF. The chain employs TRBV13 and TRBJ1-5, with D tentatively TRBD1 (5 bases). Germline assignment: CDR1 PRHDT and CDR2 FYEKMQ (reference sequence). This CDR3 is built from 14 residues. V gave up 3 bases and J gave up 9 bases, with 15 bases separating them. The entire variable domain, with the rest obtained from reference TRBV13 and TRBJ1-5, is as follows: AAGVIQSPRHLIKEKRETATLKCYPIPRHDTVYWYQQGPGQDPQFLISFYEKMQSDKGSIPDRFSAQQFSDYHSELNMSSLELGDSALYFCASSFSGGLSPQHFGDGTRLSIL.

The chain employs TRBV4-1 and TRBJ2-3; D unclear. CDR1 and CDR2 (germline): MGHRA, YSYEKL. This CDR3 comprises 15 residues. Trimming stripped 1 base from V and 4 bases from J, with 12 bases between. CDR3 amino acids: CASSQVAERADTQYF. CDR3 sequence (DNA): TGCGCCAGCAGCCAAGTCGCCGAGCGCGCAGATACGCAGTATTTT.

By its share, this clone is medium-sized. The identical CDR3 is also encoded by other nucleotide sequences in the sample. The CDR3 DNA follows: TGTGCCAGTAGTATCGGGCAGGAGACCTACGAGCAGTACTTC. It specifies CASSIGQETYEQYF. The chain recombines TRBV19 with TRBJ2-7; no clear D gene. V dropped 3 bases and J dropped 2 bases, with 11 bases sitting between them. Germline V lookup: CDR1 LNHDA, CDR2 SQIVND (reference sequence). The CDR3 has 14 residues. Full variable domain (missing parts from reference TRBV19 and TRBJ2-7): DGGITQSPKYLFRKEGQNVTLSCEQNLNHDAMYWYRQDPGQGLRLIYYSQIVNDFQKGDIAEGYSVSREKKESFPLTVTSAQKNPTAFYLCASSIGQETYEQYFGPGTRLTVT.

The chain combines TRBV11-2 with TRBJ2-5; 11 nucleotides align to TRBD2. The CDR3 is 16 residues long. J was trimmed by 3 bases and V by 5 bases; bases with no gene match: 8. The germline gives CDR1 SGHAT, CDR2 FQNNGV. Here the CDR3 reads CASSPGGGLAEETQYF. The CDR3 nucleotides read TGTGCCAGCAGCCCCGGGGGGGGACTAGCGGAAGAGACCCAGTACTTC. Full variable domain (remainder filled in from reference TRBV11-2 and TRBJ2-5): EAGVAQSPRYKIIEKRQSVAFWCNPISGHATLYWYQQILGQGPKLLIQFQNNGVVDDSQLPKDRFSAERLKGVDSTLKIQPAKLEDSAVYLCASSPGGGLAEETQYFGPGTRLLVL.

The chain is built from TRBV7-9 and TRBJ2-7; possible D gene TRBD2, 5 bases. The CDR3 spans 12 residues. Germline CDR1 is SEHNR and CDR2 is FQNEAQ (reference sequence). Trimming cost V 3 bases and J 6 bases, with 9 bases left between them. CDR3 bases: TGTGCCAGCAGCTTCATAGGGAGCGAGCAGTACTTC. Translating it yields CASSFIGSEQYF.

This clone was counted between two and nine times. The chain carries TRBV15 and TRBJ2-7, with D hard to call. V was pared by 0 bases and J by 4 bases, with 13 bases between. This CDR3 has 15 amino acids. Germline-derived CDR1 and CDR2 are LNHNV and YYDKDF (reference sequence). CDR3 nucleotides: TGTGCCACCAGCAGAGATTCGGCTACCCGATACGAGCAGTACTTC. Protein: CATSRDSATRYEQYF.

The rearrangement links TRBV29-1 to TRBJ2-2; D is unclear. Germline V gene sequence: CDR1 SQVTM, CDR2 ANQGSEA. Trimming removed 5 bases at V and 4 bases at J, with 8 bases between. The CDR3 runs to 12 residues. This CDR3 is CSVPGLTGELFF. CDR3 coding DNA: TGCAGCGTTCCGGGCCTCACCGGGGAGCTGTTTTTT.

This chain connects TRBV29-1 to TRBJ1-2; D might be TRBD1 (5 bases). The CDR3 is 12 residues long. The germline V gene encodes CDR1 SQVTM and CDR2 ANQGSEA. V was cut by 7 bases and J by 3 bases, with 12 bases left in between. The CDR3 DNA follows: TGCAGCGACGGGACGGCTTACTATGGCTACACCTTC. Protein sequence: CSDGTAYYGYTF.

The J gene is TRBJ2-2, the V gene TRBV4-1; no reliable D call. Trimming cost V 6 bases and J 6 bases, with 17 bases left between them. Per the germline V gene, CDR1 is MGHRA and CDR2 is YSYEKL. The CDR3 spans 15 residues. The CDR3 coding sequence is TGCGCCAGCAGTATTTTCTCTTCCGGCGCCGGGGAGCTGTTTTTT. This sequence encodes CASSIFSSGAGELFF.

The genes are TRBV7-9 and TRBJ1-6, with 7 bases matching TRBD1. The germline CDR1 and CDR2 sequences are SEHNR and FQNEAQ (reference sequence). The CDR3 is made up of 17 amino acids. V was clipped by 5 bases and J by 1 base; unmatched bases: 8. The chain's CDR3 is CASSAQLTGSYNSPLHF. The CDR3 DNA reads as TGTGCCAGCAGCGCCCAACTGACAGGGTCCTATAATTCACCCCTCCACTTT.